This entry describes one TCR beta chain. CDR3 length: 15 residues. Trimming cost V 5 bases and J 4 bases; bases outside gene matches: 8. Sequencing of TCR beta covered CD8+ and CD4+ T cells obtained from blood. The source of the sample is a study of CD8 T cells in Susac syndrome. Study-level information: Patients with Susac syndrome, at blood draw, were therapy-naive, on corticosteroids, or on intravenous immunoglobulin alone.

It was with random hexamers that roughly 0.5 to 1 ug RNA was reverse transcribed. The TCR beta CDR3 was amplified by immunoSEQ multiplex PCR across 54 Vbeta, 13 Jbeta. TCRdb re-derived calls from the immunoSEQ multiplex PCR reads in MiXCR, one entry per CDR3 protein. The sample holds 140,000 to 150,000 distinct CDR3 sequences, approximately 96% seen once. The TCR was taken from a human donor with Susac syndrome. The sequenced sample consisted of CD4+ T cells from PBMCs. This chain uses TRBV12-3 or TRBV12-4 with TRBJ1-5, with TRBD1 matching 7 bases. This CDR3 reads CASSPTRQGNQPQHF. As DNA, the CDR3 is TGTGCCAGCAGTCCGACCCGACAGGGAAATCAGCCCCAGCATTTT.